This passage covers 3 T cell receptor beta chains from one sample sequenced in a study. Sequenced by immunoSEQ multiplex PCR; TCRdb stores in-frame clones only, minus some. The sample comprises under 65,000 clones, approximately 95% of which are singletons, and about 10% rests with the top ten. Sequenced sample: PBMCs. Receptor source: a man aged 40-49 years with rheumatoid arthritis.

The chain carries TRBV4-1 and TRBJ1-2; D is ambiguous. The CDR3 contains 15 residues. V lost 4 bases, J lost 2 bases, and 14 bases lay in between. Per germline, CDR1 MGHRA and CDR2 YSYEKL. CDR3 region: CASSREEQPNYGYTF. The CDR3 DNA sequence: TGCGCCAGCAGCCGTGAGGAACAGCCAAACTATGGCTACACCTTC.

The rearrangement joins TRBV28 to TRBJ2-1; D may be TRBD1 or TRBD2 (5 bases each). Germline V lookup: CDR1 MDHEN, CDR2 SYDVKM. The V end lost 5 bases, the J end lost 4 bases, and 21 bases lay between the germline ends. This CDR3 contains 17 residues. The DNA of the CDR3 is TGTGCCAGCAGTAGAACCGGGGACCCCGGTATTTACAATGAGCAGTTCTTC. It translates to CASSRTGDPGIYNEQFF.

The V and J genes are TRBV7-2 and TRBJ2-1, with D possibly matching TRBD2 (6 bases). Germline V gene lookup returns CDR1 SGHTA and CDR2 FQGNSA. The length of the CDR3 is 12 residues. Trimming shortened V by 4 bases and J by 10 bases, and 11 bases separated the two germline ends. In DNA, the CDR3 is TGTGCCAGCAGCTCCCCCGGGGGAGAGCAGTTCTTC. This translates into CASSSPGGEQFF.